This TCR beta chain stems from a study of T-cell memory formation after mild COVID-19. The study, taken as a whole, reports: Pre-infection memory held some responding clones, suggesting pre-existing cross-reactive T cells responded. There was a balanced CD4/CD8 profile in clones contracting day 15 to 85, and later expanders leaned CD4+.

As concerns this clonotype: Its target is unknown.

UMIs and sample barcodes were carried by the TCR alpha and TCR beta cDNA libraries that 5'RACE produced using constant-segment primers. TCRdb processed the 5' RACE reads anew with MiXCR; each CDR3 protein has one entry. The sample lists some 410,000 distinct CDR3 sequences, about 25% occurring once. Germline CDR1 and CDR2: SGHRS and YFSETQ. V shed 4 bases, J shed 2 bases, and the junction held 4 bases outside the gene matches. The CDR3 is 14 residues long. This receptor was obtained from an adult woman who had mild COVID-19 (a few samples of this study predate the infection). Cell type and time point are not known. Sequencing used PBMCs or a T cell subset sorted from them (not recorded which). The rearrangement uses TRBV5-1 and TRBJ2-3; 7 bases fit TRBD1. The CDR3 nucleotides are TGCGCCAGCAGCAAAGGACAGGCCACAGATACGCAGTATTTT. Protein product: CASSKGQATDTQYF.